The 10 T cell receptor beta chains in this list originate from one sample, sequenced in a study of T cell repertoires in cytomegalovirus infection. TCRdb reprocessed the reads via MiXCR and lists one record per CDR3 protein. The top ten clones hold around 25% of a sample with some 180,000 distinct CDR3 sequences, approximately 18% of them seen once. The sequenced material came from CD8+ T cells from PBMCs. Receptors originate from a human donor in good health (CMV status not recorded). Some clones in this sample may be carry-over from other donors' samples.

This clonotype appeared a few times. The gene calls are TRBV11-2 and TRBJ2-1, with D hard to call. The CDR3 covers 13 residues. With 3 bases removed from V and 14 bases from J, the gap between germline ends came to 17 bases. Germline V gene data show CDR1 as SGHAT and CDR2 as FQNNGV. The CDR3 loop reads CASSLATLGSEFF. In DNA form, the CDR3 reads TGTGCCAGCAGCTTGGCGACCTTAGGGTCGGAGTTCTTC.

J is TRBJ2-3 and V is TRBV5-5; D not resolved. There are 13 residues in the CDR3. CDR1 is SGHKS, CDR2 YYEKEE, per germline (reference sequence). V was shortened by 6 bases and J by 4 bases, with 12 bases between the two germline ends. The CDR3 reads CASTRVGSDTQYF. The DNA of the CDR3 is TGTGCCAGCACCCGGGTTGGGTCAGATACGCAGTATTTT.

This clonotype was detected a few times. The chain is built from TRBV5-6 and TRBJ2-7; TRBD2 might be the D (6 bases). This CDR3 comprises 13 residues. Germline values: CDR1 SGHDT, CDR2 YYEEEE. V gave up 2 bases and J gave up 2 bases, with 8 bases separating them. CDR3 sequence reads: CASSFRGTYEQYF. The CDR3 DNA sequence: TGTGCCAGCAGCTTTCGGGGGACCTACGAGCAGTACTTC.

Remarks on this clonotype: This could be a read error, since a much larger clone is one nucleotide away. V and J are TRBV7-2 and TRBJ1-5; weak D call: TRBD1 (5 bases). The CDR3 loop spans 15 amino acids. Germline V gene sequence: CDR1 SGHTA, CDR2 FQGNSA. CDR3 in DNA: TGTGCCATCAGCTGGACACTTTATAGCAATCAGCCCCAGCATTTT. Amino acids: CAISWTLYSNQPQHF.

This clonotype was detected a few times. This chain uses TRBV12-3 or TRBV12-4 with TRBJ2-5, with 7 bases aligning to TRBD1. The trim removed 2 bases at V and 4 bases at J, leaving 10 bases unmatched. This CDR3 is built from 16 residues. In DNA, the CDR3 is TGTGCCAGCAGTTTAAGGGGACAGAAGGGTGCAGAGACCCAGTACTTC. The encoded protein is CASSLRGQKGAETQYF.

In this sample, this clonotype turned up many times. This chain uses TRBV7-2 with TRBJ2-5; perhaps TRBD2 as D (7 bases). CDR3 length: 17 amino acids. Trimming removed 5 bases at V and 0 bases at J, with 19 bases between. Germline V gives CDR1 SGHTA, CDR2 FQGNSA. The CDR3 loop reads CASSPIQGRGDQETQYF. In DNA form, the CDR3 reads TGTGCCAGCAGCCCGATACAGGGTCGGGGGGACCAAGAGACCCAGTACTTC.

This chain links TRBV7-6 with TRBJ2-1, with 13 nucleotides matching TRBD2. The CDR3 has 15 amino acids. The germline V gene has CDR1 SGHVS and CDR2 FNYEAQ. Losses at the gene ends were 6 bases for V and 4 bases for J; bases not matched to a gene: 3. In DNA form, the CDR3 reads TGTGCCAGCAGGTTGACTAGCGGGGGGTACAATGAGCAGTTCTTC. Encoded protein: CASRLTSGGYNEQFF.

The V call is TRBV7-6, the J call TRBJ1-3; no clear D gene. The germline V gene encodes CDR1 SGHVS and CDR2 FNYEAQ. V gave up 2 bases and J gave up 0 bases, with 5 bases separating them. There are 14 residues in the CDR3. CDR3 loop: CASSLRTSGNTIYF. In DNA form, the CDR3 reads TGTGCCAGCAGCTTAAGGACCTCTGGAAACACCATATATTTT.

This clonotype was counted only a few times. The V and J genes are TRBV7-2 and TRBJ2-3; possibly TRBD1 for D (6 bases). The CDR3 has 16 amino acids. In germline, CDR1 is SGHTA, CDR2 FQGNSA. The V end was cut by 4 bases, the J end by 0 bases, with 14 bases between. CDR3 nucleotide sequence: TGTGCCAGCAGCTCACTCCGGACAGTGAGCACAGATACGCAGTATTTT. Its translation is CASSSLRTVSTDTQYF.

This chain uses TRBV7-9 with TRBJ1-2; D gene unclear. In germline, CDR1 is SEHNR, CDR2 FQNEAQ (reference sequence). Trimming took 1 base from V and 4 from J, leaving 10 bases between them. This CDR3 comprises 14 residues. CDR3 in DNA: TGTGCCAGCAGCTTAGTTAACAGTTTCTATGGCTACACCTTC. Encoded protein: CASSLVNSFYGYTF.